This T cell receptor beta chain was observed in a study of CD8+CD57+ T cells in acquired aplastic anemia (dated by TCRdb to the late 2010s). Notes on the research overall: On average, sorted CD4+ and CD8+ cells yielded around 3.5 ug of extracted DNA, with a range of about 0.18 to 30 ug. CD8+CD57+ expansion was defined as a frequency above the mean frequency observed in healthy subjects.

Genomic DNA served as template for TCR beta VDJ combination and CDR3 sequence profiling. An Illumina HiSeq 2000 was the platform used for TCR repertoire sequencing. On the study's bioinformatics: Repertoires were assessed using TRBV/TRBJ rearrangement plots, CDR3 size and DJ length profiles, and Simpson's diversity index. The most abundant DNA sequence in the deep sequencing data was defined as the immunodominant clone. CDR3 amino acid sequences were screened for sharing across subjects and compared with published repertoires and the VDJdb database. TCRdb redid the processing of the public reads, applying fastp at Q25 and MiXCR, and retained in-frame beta chains. Rows with one shared CDR3 protein collapse into an entry with the most common genes and DNA. TCRdb, rather than the study authors, made the V and J calls. The sample profile shows around 500,000 distinct CDR3 sequences; under 40% of them were found once. The ten largest clonotypes hold around 0.82% of the sample.

Looking up the germline V gene yields CDR1 SGHTA and CDR2 FQGNSA. Including cysteine and phenylalanine, the CDR3 has 13 amino acids. Here the CDR3 DNA is all that survives: 39 bases in frame from base 1. Clipping removes 5 bases from V and 5 bases from J, with 4 as the unmatched junction base count. The patients picked for sequencing were ones in whom flow cytometry had shown an expansion of CD8+CD57+ cells. Every patient had severe acquired aplastic anemia, diagnosed using the International Study of Aplastic Anemia and Agranulocytosis and Camitta criteria. At the time blood was sampled, none of the patients had received any therapy. TCR repertoires of sorted CD4+ and CD8+ blood T cells from severe aplastic anemia patients and healthy subjects were deep-sequenced in the study. Patients were enrolled in the USA under clinicaltrials.gov protocols 00001620, 01623167, 00001397, 00071045, 00081523 and 00961064. Ficoll-Paque density gradient centrifugation was used to isolate peripheral blood mononuclear cells. Before DNA was extracted, CD4+ and CD8+ T cells were sorted using either FACS or magnetic beads.

The full study reports these points: Between patients and healthy controls, no significant difference in CD8+ Simpson's diversity was found (P=0.060). Twenty-nine CD8+ CDR3 sequences were shared between patients and controls but appeared highly expressed in patients and within their immunodominant clones.

This clonotype was seen repeatedly, ten times or more. The antigen it binds to is not known. The input lacks base qualities; no much larger clone sits a single base away. Source material: sorted CD4+, CD8+, or CD8+CD57+ T cells (not recorded which) from PBMCs. This sequence originates from a human donor with aplastic anemia. This chain joins TRBV7-2 to TRBJ1-2; TRBD1 agrees with 8 junctional bases. The CDR3 sequence is CASSGQGRYGYTF. The nucleotides read TGTGCCAGCAGCGGACAGGGAAGGTATGGCTACACCTTC.